The clone carrying this T cell receptor beta chain was recorded many times. Its antigen is not identified. This sample stems from a study of regulatory T cells in long-lasting Graves disease. General study points: Persistent disease exhibited a predilection for TRBV28, TRBJ1-2 and TRBJ2-5.

The TCR beta library used iRepertoire HTBI primers with Arm-PCR amplification of CDR3. TCRdb re-called the multiplex PCR reads with MiXCR, one entry per CDR3 protein. The sample comprises 350,000 to 400,000 distinct CDR3 sequences, 15% to 20% of which are singletons, and 20% to 25% rests with the top ten. Time point described: newly diagnosed GD, antithyroid drugs for less than 3 months. RNA isolated from PBMCs was used to make the TCR library. Per American Thyroid Association guidelines, Graves' disease was diagnosed. The CDR3 is 13 residues long. Trimming cost V 5 bases and J 3 bases, with 10 bases left between them. Per the germline V gene, CDR1 is SNHLY and CDR2 is FYNNEI. This sample also appeared in a second study, on T cells in Graves' hyperthyroidism and ophthalmopathy. This second study says: Blood held most thyroid clonotypes expanded above 0.001 frequency.

The sample here was peripheral blood mononuclear cells (PBMCs), taken at new diagnosis, from a patient treated with antithyroid drugs. The V call is TRBV2, the J call TRBJ1-2; D not certain. This clonotype was obtained from a woman aged 18-29 years with Graves disease. DNA of the CDR3: TGTGCCAGCAGTCCGGGAAACGACTATGGCTACACCTTC. This sequence encodes CASSPGNDYGYTF.